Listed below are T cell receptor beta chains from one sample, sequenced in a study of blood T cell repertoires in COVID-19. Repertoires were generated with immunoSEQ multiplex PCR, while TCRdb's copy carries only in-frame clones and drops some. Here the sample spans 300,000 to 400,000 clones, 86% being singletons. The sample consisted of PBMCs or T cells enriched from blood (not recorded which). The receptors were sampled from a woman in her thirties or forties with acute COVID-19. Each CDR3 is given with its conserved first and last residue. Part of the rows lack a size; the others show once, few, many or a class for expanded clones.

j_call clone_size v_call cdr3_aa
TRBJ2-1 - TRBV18 CASSPSAGGWNEQFF
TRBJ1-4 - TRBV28 CASSLEGQGEKLFF
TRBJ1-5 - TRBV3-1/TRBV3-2 CASSQGWGAQPQHF
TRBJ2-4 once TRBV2 CASSTGQLSGIQYF
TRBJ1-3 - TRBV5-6 CASSLQGVRGNTIYF
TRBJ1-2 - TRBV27 CASRFNQGMDGYTF
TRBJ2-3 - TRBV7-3 CASSLGLVVADTQYF
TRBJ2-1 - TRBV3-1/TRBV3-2 CASSPRDSNEQFF
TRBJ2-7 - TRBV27 CASSFRREHEQYF
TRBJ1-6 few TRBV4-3 CASSQDRTGDWSPLHF
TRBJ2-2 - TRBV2 CASSPRSGSTGELFF
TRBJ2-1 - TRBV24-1 CATTNVRDSHSYNEQFF
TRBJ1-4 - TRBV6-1 CASSEVLGHAKNEKLFF
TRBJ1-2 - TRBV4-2 CASSQAVRGDGYTF
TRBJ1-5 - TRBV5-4 CASSPGTGIQPQHF
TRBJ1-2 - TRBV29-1 CSASGTGGGYTF
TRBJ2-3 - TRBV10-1 CASNPQQYF
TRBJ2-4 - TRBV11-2 CASSLRGGNIQYF
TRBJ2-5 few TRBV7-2 CASSRTSTSAETQYF
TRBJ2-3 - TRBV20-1 CSASPSGSSTDTQYF
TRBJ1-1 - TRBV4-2 CASSQDPMNTEAFF
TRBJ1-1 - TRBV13 CASSHLRGKPGNTEAFF
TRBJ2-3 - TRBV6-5 CASSPGGTDTQYF
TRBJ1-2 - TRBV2 CASGTETYYGYTF
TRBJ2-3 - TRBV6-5 CARGRNGTTTDTQYF
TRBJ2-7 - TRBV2 CASSAEARGTGEQYF
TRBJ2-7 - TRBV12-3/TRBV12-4 CASGFREQYF
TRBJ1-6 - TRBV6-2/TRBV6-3 CASSYRLSSYNSPLHF